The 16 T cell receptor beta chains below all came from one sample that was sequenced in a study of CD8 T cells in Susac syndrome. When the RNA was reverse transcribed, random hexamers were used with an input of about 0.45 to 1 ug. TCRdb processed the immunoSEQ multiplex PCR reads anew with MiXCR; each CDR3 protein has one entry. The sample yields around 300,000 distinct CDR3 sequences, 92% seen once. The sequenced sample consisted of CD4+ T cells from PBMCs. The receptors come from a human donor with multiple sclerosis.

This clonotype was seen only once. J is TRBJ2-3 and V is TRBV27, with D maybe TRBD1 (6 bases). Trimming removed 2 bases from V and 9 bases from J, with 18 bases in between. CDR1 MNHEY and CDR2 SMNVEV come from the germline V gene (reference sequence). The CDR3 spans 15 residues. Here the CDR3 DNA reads TGTGCCAGCAGTTTAAATGCAGGGGTAAGGGACACGCAGTATTTT. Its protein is CASSLNAGVRDTQYF.

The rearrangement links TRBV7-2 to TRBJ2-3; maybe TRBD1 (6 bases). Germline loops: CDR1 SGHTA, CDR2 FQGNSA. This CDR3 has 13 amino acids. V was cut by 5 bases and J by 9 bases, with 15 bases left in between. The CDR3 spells CASSPHGGMTQYF. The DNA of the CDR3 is TGTGCCAGCAGCCCCCATGGGGGCATGACGCAGTATTTT.

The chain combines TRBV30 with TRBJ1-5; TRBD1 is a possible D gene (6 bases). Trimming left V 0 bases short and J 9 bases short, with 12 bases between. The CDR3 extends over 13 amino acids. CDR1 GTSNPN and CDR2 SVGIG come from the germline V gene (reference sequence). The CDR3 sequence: CAWSVGGVRPQHF. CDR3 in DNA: TGTGCCTGGAGTGTGGGGGGCGTAAGGCCCCAGCATTTT.

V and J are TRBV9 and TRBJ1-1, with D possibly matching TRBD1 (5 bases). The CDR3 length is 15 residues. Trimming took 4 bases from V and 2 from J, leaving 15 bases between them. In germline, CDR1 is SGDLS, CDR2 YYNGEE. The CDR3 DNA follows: TGTGCCAGCAGCCCACCGGGGGGAGCCAACACTGAAGCTTTCTTT. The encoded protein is CASSPPGGANTEAFF. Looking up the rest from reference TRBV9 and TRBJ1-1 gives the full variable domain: DSGVTQTPKHLITATGQRVTLRCSPRSGDLSVYWYQQSLDQGLQFLIQYYNGEERAKGNILERFSAQQFPDLHSELNLSSLELGDSALYFCASSPPGGANTEAFFGQGTRLTVV.

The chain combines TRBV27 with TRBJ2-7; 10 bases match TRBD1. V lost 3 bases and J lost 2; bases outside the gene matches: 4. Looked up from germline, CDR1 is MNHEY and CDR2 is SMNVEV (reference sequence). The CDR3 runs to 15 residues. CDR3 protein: CASSFLGQGTYEQYF. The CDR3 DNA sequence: TGTGCCAGCAGTTTTCTGGGACAGGGGACCTACGAGCAGTACTTC.

CDR3 region: CASSRDSGNTIYF. CDR3 nucleotide sequence: TGCGCCAGCAGCCGGGACTCTGGAAACACCATATATTTT. The V and J genes are TRBV5-1 and TRBJ1-3; unclear D gene. CDR1 and CDR2 (germline): SGHRS, YFSETQ. The CDR3 runs to 13 residues. Trimming cost V 4 bases and J 0 bases, with 5 bases left between them. The complete variable domain, with remaining parts taken from reference TRBV5-1 and TRBJ1-3, reads KAGVTQTPRYLIKTRGQQVTLSCSPISGHRSVSWYQQTPGQGLQFLFEYFSETQRNKGNFPGRFSGRQFSNSRSEMNVSTLELGDSALYLCASSRDSGNTIYFGEGSWLTVV.

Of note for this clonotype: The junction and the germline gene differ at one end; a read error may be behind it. The DNA for the CDR3 is TGTGCTAGCAGCTTAGATCGGGAGAATGAGCAGTTCTTC. It codes for CASSLDRENEQFF. J is TRBJ2-1 and V is TRBV7-7, with D tentatively TRBD2 (6 bases). CDR1 is SSHAT and CDR2 is FNYEAQ in the germline V gene (reference sequence). CDR3 length: 13 amino acids.

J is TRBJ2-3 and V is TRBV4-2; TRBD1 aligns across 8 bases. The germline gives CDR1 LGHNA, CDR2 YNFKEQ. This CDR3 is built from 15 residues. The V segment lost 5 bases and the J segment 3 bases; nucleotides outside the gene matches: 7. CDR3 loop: CASSSQTGVTDTQYF. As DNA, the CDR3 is TGTGCCAGCAGCTCTCAGACAGGGGTGACAGATACGCAGTATTTT.

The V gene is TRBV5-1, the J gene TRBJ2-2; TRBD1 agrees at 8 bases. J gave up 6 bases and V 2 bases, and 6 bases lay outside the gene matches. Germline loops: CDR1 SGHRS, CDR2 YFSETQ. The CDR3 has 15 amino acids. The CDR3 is CASSLGQGRPGELFF. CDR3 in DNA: TGCGCCAGCAGCTTAGGACAGGGACGCCCCGGGGAGCTGTTTTTT. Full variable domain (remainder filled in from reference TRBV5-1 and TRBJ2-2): KAGVTQTPRYLIKTRGQQVTLSCSPISGHRSVSWYQQTPGQGLQFLFEYFSETQRNKGNFPGRFSGRQFSNSRSEMNVSTLELGDSALYLCASSLGQGRPGELFFGEGSRLTVL.

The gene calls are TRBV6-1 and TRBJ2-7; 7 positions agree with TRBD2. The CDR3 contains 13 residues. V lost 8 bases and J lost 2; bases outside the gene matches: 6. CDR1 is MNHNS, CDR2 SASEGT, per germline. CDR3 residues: CASRPSGAYEQYF. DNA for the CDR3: TGTGCCAGCCGGCCTAGCGGCGCCTACGAGCAGTACTTC.

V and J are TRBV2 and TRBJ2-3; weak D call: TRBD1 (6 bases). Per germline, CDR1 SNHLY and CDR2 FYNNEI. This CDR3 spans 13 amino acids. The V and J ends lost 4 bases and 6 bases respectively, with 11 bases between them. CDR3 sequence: CASSVNQGDTQYF. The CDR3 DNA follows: TGTGCCAGCAGTGTTAATCAGGGGGATACGCAGTATTTT.

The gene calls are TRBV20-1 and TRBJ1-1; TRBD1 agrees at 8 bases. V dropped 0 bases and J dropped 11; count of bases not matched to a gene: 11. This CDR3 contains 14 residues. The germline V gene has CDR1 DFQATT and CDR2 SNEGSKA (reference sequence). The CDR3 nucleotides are TGCAGTGCTAGAGATGGTGGGTTGACAGGGGACGCTTTCTTT. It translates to CSARDGGLTGDAFF.

The CDR3: CASGRQGDYGYTF. The CDR3 nucleotides are TGTGCCAGTGGACGACAGGGGGACTATGGCTACACCTTC. This sequence joins TRBV19 and TRBJ1-2; 9 nucleotides line up with TRBD1. CDR1 and CDR2 from the germline V gene are LNHDA and SQIVND (reference sequence). The CDR3 has 13 residues. V was pared by 8 bases and J by 3 bases, with 4 bases of the junction left unmatched.

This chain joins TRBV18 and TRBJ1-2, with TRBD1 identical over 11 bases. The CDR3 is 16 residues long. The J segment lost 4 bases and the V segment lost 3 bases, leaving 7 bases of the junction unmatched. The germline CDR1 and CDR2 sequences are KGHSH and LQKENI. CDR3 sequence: CASSPTPGTGGYGYTF. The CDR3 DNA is TGTGCCAGCTCACCCACTCCCGGGACAGGGGGCTATGGCTACACCTTC.

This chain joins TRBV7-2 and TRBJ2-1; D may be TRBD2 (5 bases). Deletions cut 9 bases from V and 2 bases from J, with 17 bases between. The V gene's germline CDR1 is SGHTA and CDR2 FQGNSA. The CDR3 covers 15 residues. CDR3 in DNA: TGTGCCAGTGTCCCGGGCGGGCCGACCTACAATGAGCAGTTCTTC. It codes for CASVPGGPTYNEQFF.

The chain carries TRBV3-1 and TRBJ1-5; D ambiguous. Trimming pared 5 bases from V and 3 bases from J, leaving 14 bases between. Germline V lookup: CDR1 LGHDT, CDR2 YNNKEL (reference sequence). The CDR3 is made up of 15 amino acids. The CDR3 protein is CASSSKRGDNQPQHF. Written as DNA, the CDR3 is TGTGCCAGCAGCTCCAAACGGGGTGACAATCAGCCCCAGCATTTT.